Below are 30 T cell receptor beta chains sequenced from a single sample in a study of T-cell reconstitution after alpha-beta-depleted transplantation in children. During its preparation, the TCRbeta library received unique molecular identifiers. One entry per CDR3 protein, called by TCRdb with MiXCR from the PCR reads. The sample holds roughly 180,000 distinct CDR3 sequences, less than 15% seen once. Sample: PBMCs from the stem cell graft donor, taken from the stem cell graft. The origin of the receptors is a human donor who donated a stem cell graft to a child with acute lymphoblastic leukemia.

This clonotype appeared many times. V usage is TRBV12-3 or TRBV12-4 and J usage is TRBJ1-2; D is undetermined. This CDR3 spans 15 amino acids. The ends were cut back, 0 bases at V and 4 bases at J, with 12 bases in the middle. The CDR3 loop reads CASSLAGGSGYGYTF. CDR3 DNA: TGTGCCAGCAGTTTAGCGGGAGGGTCCGGCTATGGCTACACCTTC.

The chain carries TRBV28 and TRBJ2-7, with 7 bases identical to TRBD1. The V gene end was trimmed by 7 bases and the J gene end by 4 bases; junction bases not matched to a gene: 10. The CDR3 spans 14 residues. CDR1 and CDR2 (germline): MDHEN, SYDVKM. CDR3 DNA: TGTGCCAGCACCGCAGACAGGGCCCCTTACGAGCAGTACTTC. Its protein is CASTADRAPYEQYF.

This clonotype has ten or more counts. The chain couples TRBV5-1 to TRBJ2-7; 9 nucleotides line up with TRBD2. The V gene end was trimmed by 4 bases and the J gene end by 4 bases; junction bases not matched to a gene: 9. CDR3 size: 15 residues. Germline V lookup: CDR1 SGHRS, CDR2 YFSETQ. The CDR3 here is CASSPSGTSSYEQYF. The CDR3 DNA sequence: TGCGCCAGCAGCCCATCCGGGACTAGCAGTTACGAGCAGTACTTC. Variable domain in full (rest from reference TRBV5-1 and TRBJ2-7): KAGVTQTPRYLIKTRGQQVTLSCSPISGHRSVSWYQQTPGQGLQFLFEYFSETQRNKGNFPGRFSGRQFSNSRSEMNVSTLELGDSALYLCASSPSGTSSYEQYFGPGTRLTVT.

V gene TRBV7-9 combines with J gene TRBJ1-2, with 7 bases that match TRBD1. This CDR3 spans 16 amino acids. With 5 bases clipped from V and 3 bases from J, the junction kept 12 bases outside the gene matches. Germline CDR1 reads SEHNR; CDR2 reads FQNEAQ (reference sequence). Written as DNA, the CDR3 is TGTGCCAGCAGCCCCACAACCGGACAGGTCGACTATGGCTACACCTTC. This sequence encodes CASSPTTGQVDYGYTF.

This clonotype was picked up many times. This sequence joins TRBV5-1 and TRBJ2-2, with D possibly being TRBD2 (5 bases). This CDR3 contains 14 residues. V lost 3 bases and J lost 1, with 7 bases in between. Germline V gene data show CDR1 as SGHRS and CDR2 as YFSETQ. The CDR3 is CASSSRENTGELFF. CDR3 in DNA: TGCGCCAGCAGCTCTCGGGAGAACACCGGGGAGCTGTTTTTT.

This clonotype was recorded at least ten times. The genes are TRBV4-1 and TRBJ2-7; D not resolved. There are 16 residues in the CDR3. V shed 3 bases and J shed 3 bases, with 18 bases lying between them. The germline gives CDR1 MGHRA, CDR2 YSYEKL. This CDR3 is CASSHSVAQSNYEQYF. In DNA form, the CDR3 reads TGCGCCAGCAGCCATTCTGTTGCCCAAAGCAACTACGAGCAGTACTTC.

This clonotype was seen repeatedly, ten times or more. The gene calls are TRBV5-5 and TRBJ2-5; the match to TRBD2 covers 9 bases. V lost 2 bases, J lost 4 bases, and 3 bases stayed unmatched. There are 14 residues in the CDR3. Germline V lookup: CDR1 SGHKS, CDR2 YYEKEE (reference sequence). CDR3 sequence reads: CASSFRLAVETQYF. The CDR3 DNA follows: TGTGCCAGCAGCTTCAGACTAGCGGTAGAGACCCAGTACTTC. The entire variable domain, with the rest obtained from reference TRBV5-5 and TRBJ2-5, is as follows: DAGVTQSPTHLIKTRGQQVTLRCSPISGHKSVSWYQQVLGQGPQFIFQYYEKEERGRGNFPDRFSARQFPNYSSELNVNALLLGDSALYLCASSFRLAVETQYFGPGTRLLVL.

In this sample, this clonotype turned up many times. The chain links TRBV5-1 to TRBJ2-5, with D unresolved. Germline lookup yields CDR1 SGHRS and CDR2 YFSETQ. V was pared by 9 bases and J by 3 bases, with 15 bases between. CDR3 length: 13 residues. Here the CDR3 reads CATSRSIKETQYF. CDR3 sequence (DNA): TGCGCCACCTCCCGGTCGATAAAAGAGACCCAGTACTTC.

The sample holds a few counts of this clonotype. CDR3 in amino acids: CSAETDYEQYF. Here the CDR3 DNA reads TGCAGTGCTGAGACAGATTACGAGCAGTACTTC. The genes are TRBV20-1 and TRBJ2-7; maybe TRBD1 (5 bases). V lost 5 bases, J lost 4 bases, and 9 bases lay in between. Germline CDR1 DFQATT, CDR2 SNEGSKA (reference sequence). The CDR3 consists of 11 residues.

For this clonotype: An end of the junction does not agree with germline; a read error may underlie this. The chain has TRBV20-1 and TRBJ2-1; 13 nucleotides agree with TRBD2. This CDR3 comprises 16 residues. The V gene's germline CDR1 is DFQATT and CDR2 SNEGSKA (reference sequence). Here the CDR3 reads CCARGGLAGRSDEQFF. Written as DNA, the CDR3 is TGCTGTGCTAGAGGGGGACTAGCGGGACGTTCGGATGAGCAGTTCTTC.

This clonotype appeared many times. The CDR3 here is CASRHGGTNEQFF. DNA of the CDR3: TGTGCCAGCAGACATGGGGGAACCAATGAGCAGTTCTTC. The gene calls are TRBV28 and TRBJ2-1, with D perhaps given as TRBD1 or TRBD2 (5 bases each). This CDR3 has 13 amino acids. The ends were cut back, 6 bases at V and 6 bases at J, with 12 bases in the middle. Germline V gene sequence: CDR1 MDHEN, CDR2 SYDVKM.

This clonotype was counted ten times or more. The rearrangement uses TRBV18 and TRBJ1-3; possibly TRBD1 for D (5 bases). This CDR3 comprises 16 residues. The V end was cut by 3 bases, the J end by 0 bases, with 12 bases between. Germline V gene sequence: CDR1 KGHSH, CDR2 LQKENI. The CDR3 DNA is TGTGCCAGCTCACCGCTGGGGCACCTCTCTGGAAACACCATATATTTT. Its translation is CASSPLGHLSGNTIYF. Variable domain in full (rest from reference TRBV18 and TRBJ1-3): NAGVMQNPRHLVRRRGQEARLRCSPMKGHSHVYWYRQLPEEGLKFMVYLQKENIIDESGMPKERFSAEFPKEGPSILRIQQVVRGDSAAYFCASSPLGHLSGNTIYFGEGSWLTVV.

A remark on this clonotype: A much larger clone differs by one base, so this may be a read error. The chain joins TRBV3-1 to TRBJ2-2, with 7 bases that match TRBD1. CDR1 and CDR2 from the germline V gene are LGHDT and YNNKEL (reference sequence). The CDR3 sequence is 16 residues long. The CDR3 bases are TGTGCCACCAGCCAGGGGGTCGGGGAAGTGGCCGGGGAGCTGTTTTTT. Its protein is CATSQGVGEVAGELFF.

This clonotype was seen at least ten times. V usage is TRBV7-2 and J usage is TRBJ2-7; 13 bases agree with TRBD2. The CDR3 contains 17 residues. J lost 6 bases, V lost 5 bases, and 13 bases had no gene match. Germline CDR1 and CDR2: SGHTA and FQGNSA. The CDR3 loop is CASSAFLTSGRVFEQYF. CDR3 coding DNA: TGTGCCAGCAGCGCATTCCTAACTAGCGGGAGGGTTTTCGAGCAGTACTTC.

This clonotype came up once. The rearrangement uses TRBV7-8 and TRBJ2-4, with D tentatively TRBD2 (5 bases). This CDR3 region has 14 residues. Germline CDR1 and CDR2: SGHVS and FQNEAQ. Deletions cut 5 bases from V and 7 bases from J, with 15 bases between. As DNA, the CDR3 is TGTGCCAGCAGCGCCCCACTAGTGGATAACATTCAGTACTTC. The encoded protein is CASSAPLVDNIQYF.

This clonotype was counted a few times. The CDR3 sequence is CASSRWEGRGGELFF. The CDR3 nucleotides are TGTGCCAGTAGTAGGTGGGAGGGCCGCGGCGGGGAGCTGTTTTTT. The chain carries TRBV19 and TRBJ2-2; 7 bases align to TRBD2. V lost 4 bases, J lost 7 bases, and 9 bases stayed unmatched. Germline V CDR1 and CDR2: LNHDA, SQIVND (reference sequence). This CDR3 has 15 amino acids.

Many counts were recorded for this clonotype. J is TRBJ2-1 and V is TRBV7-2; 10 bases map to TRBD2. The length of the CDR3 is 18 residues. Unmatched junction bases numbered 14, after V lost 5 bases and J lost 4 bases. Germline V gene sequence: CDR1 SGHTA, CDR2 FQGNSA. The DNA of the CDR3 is TGTGCCAGCAGCCCCCTCTCCCCTACTAGCGGGGATTACAATGAGCAGTTCTTC. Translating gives CASSPLSPTSGDYNEQFF.

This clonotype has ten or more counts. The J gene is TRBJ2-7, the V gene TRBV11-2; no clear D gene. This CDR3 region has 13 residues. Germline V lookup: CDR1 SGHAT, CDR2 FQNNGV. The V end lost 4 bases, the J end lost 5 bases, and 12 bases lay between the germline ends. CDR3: CASSSRDFNEQYF. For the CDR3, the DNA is TGTGCCAGCAGCTCAAGGGATTTCAACGAGCAGTACTTC.

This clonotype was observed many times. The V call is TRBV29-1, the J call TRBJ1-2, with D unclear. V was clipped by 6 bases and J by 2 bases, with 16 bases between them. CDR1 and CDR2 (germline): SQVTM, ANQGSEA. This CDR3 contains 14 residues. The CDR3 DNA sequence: TGCAGCGTCCTGAGTGAACAGAGAAACTATGGCTACACCTTC. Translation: CSVLSEQRNYGYTF.

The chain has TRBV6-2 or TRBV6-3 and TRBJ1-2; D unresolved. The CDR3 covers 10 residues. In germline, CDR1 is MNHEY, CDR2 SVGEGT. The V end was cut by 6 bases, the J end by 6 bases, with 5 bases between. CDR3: CASRYNGYTF. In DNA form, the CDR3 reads TGTGCCAGCAGATACAATGGCTACACCTTC.

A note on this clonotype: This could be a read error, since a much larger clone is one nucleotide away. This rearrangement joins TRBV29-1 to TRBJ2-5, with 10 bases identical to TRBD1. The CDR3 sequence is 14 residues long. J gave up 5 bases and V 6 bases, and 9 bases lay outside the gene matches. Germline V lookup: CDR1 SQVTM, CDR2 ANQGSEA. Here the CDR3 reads CSVATGGRGETQYF. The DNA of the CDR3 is TGCAGCGTGGCGACAGGGGGCAGGGGGGAGACCCAGTACTTC.

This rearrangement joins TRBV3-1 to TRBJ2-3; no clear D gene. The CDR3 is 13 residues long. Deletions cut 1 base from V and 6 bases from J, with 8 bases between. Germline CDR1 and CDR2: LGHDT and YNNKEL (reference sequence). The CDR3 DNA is TGTGCCAGCAGCCAAGGAAACGGGGATACGCAGTATTTT. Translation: CASSQGNGDTQYF.

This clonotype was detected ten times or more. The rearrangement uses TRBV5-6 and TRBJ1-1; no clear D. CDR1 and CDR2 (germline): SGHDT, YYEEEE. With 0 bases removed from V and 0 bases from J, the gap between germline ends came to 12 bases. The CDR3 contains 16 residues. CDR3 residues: CASSLESTNLNTEAFF. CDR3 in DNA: TGTGCCAGCAGCTTGGAGTCTACAAATCTGAACACTGAAGCTTTCTTT.

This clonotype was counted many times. CDR3: CATAGGGSSHEQYF. The CDR3 nucleotides read TGTGCCACCGCGGGGGGAGGTTCTTCCCACGAGCAGTACTTC. The V call is TRBV10-3, the J call TRBJ2-7; 8 nucleotides match TRBD2. There are 14 residues in the CDR3. The V segment lost 10 bases and the J segment 5 bases; nucleotides outside the gene matches: 13. The germline V gene encodes CDR1 ENHRY and CDR2 SYGVKD.

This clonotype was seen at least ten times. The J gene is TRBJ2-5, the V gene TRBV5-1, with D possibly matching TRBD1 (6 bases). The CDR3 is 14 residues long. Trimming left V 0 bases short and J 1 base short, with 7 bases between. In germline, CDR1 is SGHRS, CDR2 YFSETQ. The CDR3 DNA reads TGCGCCAGCAGCTTGGGCAGGGGCCAAGAGACCCAGTACTTC. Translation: CASSLGRGQETQYF.

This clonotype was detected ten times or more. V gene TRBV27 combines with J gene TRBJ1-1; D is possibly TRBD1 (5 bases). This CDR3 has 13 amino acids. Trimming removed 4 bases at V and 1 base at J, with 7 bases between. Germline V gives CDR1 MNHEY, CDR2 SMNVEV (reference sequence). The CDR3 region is CASSSQGNTEAFF. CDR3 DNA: TGTGCCAGCAGTTCGCAGGGGAACACTGAAGCTTTCTTT.

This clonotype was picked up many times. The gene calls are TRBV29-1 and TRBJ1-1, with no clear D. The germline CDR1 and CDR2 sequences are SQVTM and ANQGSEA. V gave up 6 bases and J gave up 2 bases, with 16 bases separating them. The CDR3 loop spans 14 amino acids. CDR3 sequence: CSVQTLGQNTEAFF. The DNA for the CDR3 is TGCAGCGTCCAAACCTTGGGCCAAAACACTGAAGCTTTCTTT. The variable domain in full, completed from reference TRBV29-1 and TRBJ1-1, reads SAVISQKPSRDICQRGTSLTIQCQVDSQVTMMFWYRQQPGQSLTLIATANQGSEATYESGFVIDKFPISRPNLTFSTLTVSNMSPEDSSIYLCSVQTLGQNTEAFFGQGTRLTVV.

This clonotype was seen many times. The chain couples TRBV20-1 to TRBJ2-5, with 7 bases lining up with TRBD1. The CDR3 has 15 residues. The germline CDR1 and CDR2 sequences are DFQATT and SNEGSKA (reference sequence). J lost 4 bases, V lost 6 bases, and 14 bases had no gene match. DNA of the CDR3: TGCAGTGCCAACAGGGGCCCTACTCTTTTAGAGACCCAGTACTTC. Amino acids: CSANRGPTLLETQYF.

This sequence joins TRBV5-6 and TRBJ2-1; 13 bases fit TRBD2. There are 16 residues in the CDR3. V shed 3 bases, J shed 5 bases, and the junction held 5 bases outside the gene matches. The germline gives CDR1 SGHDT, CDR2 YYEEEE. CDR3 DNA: TGTGCCAGCAGCTGGGGACTAGCGGGATCCGACAATGAGCAGTTCTTC. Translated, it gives CASSWGLAGSDNEQFF.

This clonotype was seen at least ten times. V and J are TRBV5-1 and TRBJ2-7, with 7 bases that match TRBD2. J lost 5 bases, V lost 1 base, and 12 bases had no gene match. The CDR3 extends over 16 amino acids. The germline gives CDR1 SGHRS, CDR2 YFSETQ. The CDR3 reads CASSLYRNGRSHEQYF. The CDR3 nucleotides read TGCGCCAGCAGCTTGTACAGGAACGGGAGGAGTCACGAGCAGTACTTC.